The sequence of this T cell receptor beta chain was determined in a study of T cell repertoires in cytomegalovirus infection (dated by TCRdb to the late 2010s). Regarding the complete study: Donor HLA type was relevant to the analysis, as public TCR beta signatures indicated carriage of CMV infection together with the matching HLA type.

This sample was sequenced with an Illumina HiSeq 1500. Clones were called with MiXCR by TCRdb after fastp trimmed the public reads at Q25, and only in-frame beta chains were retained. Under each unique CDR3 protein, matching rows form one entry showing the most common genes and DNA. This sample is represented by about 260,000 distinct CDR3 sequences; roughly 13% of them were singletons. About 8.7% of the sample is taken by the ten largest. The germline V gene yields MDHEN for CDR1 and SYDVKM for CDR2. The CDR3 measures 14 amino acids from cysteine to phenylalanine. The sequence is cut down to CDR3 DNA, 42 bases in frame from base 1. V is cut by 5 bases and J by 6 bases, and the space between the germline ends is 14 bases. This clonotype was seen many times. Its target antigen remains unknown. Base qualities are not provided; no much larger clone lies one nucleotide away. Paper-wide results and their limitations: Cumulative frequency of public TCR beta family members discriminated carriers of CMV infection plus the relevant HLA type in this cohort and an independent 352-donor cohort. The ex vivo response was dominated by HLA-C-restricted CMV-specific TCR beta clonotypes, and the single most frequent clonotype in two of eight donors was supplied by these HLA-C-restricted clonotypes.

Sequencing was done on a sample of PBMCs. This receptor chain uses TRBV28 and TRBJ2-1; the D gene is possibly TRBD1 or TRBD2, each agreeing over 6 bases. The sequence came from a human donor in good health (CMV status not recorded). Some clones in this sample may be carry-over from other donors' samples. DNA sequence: TGTGCCAGCAGTGGCAGAGGAGGGGGCAATGAGCAGTTCTTC. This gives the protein CASSGRGGGNEQFF.